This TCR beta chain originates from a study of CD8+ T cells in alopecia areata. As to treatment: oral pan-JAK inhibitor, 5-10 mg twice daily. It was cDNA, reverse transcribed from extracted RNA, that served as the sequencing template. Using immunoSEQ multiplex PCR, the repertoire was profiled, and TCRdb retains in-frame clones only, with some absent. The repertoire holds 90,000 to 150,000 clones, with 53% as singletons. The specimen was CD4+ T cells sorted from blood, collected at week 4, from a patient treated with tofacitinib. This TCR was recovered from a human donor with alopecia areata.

CDR3 sequence reads: CATSRPPADEQYF. Written as DNA, the CDR3 is TGTGCCACCAGCAGACCCCCGGCCGACGAGCAGTACTTC. The chain uses TRBV15 and TRBJ2-7; D gene unclear. The CDR3 is made up of 13 amino acids. Trimming took off 2 bases at V and 5 bases at J, with 10 bases between the two ends. Germline V gene sequence: CDR1 LNHNV, CDR2 YYDKDF (reference sequence).